Below, 27 T cell receptor beta chains from the same sample are listed, as sequenced in a study of cytomegalovirus exposure and HLA in healthy donors. With 60 Vbeta and 13 Jbeta primers, the PCR was carried out. Assay: immunoSEQ multiplex PCR; the TCRdb copy retains only in-frame clones and omits some. Of over 95,000 clones detected, about 80% appear once; the ten largest clones hold roughly 2%. The sample consisted of PBMCs. The receptors derive from a man aged 35 to 55 in good health and CMV-seronegative.

V and J are TRBV12-1 and TRBJ1-2; the tabulated D call, TRBD1, remains unverified against the DNA. TRBV12-1 is described as a pseudogene. This CDR3 comprises 15 residues. This CDR3 reads CASSHGQGPNYGYTF. The CDR3, as DNA: TGTGCCAGCAGCCATGGACAGGGACCTAACTATGGCTACACCTTC.

In this sample, this clone turned up once. An end of the junction does not agree with germline; a read error may underlie this. The chain combines TRBV7-9 with TRBJ1-1; D is ambiguous. The CDR3 has 14 residues. CDR1 is SEHNR, CDR2 FQNEAQ, per germline (reference sequence). In DNA form, the CDR3 reads TGTTCCAGCAGCTCGCCTAGTATTAAAGAAGAAGCTTTCTTT. Protein sequence: CSSSSPSIKEEAFF.

The rearrangement joins TRBV6-6 to TRBJ1-5; weak D call: TRBD1 (5 bases). Germline assignment: CDR1 MNHNY and CDR2 SVGAGI (reference sequence). The V and J ends lost 4 bases and 4 bases respectively, with 11 bases between them. There are 14 residues in the CDR3. CDR3 sequence: CASSWGGENQPQHF. In DNA form, the CDR3 reads TGTGCCAGCAGTTGGGGGGGGGAAAATCAGCCCCAGCATTTT.

The chain has TRBV6-1 and TRBJ2-5; TRBD2 agrees at 12 bases. CDR1 is MNHNS, CDR2 SASEGT, per germline. The CDR3 totals 17 residues. V lost 3 bases and J lost 5; bases outside the gene matches: 10. The CDR3 loop is CASSEELAGGPSETQYF. CDR3 DNA: TGTGCCAGCAGTGAGGAACTAGCGGGGGGCCCCTCGGAGACCCAGTACTTC.

In this sample, this clone turned up once. The rearrangement joins TRBV5-3 to TRBJ1-3; D is possibly TRBD1 (5 bases). TRBV5-3 is an open reading frame whose function is uncertain. The ends were cut back, 4 bases at V and 1 base at J, with 15 bases in the middle. The CDR3 sequence is 16 residues long. Here the CDR3 reads CARSPQCQGSGNTIYF. The DNA of the CDR3 is TGTGCCAGAAGCCCTCAATGTCAGGGATCTGGAAACACCATATATTTT.

The chain carries TRBV27 and TRBJ2-1, with D perhaps TRBD2 (6 bases). The CDR3 has 15 residues. V dropped 3 bases and J dropped 3 bases, with 12 bases sitting between them. Germline V gene data show CDR1 as MNHEY and CDR2 as SMNVEV (reference sequence). The CDR3: CASSFGGLSYNEQFF. Written as DNA, the CDR3 is TGTGCCAGCAGTTTTGGAGGGCTAAGCTACAATGAGCAGTTCTTC.

This rearrangement joins TRBV4-3 to TRBJ2-3; TRBD2 might be the D (6 bases). Per germline, CDR1 LGHNA and CDR2 YSLEER. V lost 2 bases and J 1 base, leaving 7 bases between the germline ends. The CDR3 loop spans 14 amino acids. CDR3 nucleotide sequence: TGCGCCAGCAGCCAACCGGGGGGCACAGATACGCAGTATTTT. Its protein product is CASSQPGGTDTQYF.

The CDR3, as DNA: TGTGCCAGCAGTTTCCCTTTCCAGTATCAGCCCCAGCATTTT. This encodes CASSFPFQYQPQHF. The genes are TRBV28 and TRBJ1-5; D unresolved. Trimming pared 3 bases from V and 5 bases from J, leaving 11 bases between. Germline V CDR1 and CDR2: MDHEN, SYDVKM. This CDR3 region has 14 residues.

In DNA form, the CDR3 reads TGTGCCACCAGCAGCGGGCCAGGGGGTACAGATACGCAGTATTTT. Protein sequence: CATSSGPGGTDTQYF. The V gene is TRBV15, the J gene TRBJ2-3; 7 bases map to TRBD1. V lost 3 bases and J lost 3; bases outside the gene matches: 6. The CDR3 has 15 residues. CDR1 and CDR2 from the germline V gene are LNHNV and YYDKDF (reference sequence).

This chain uses TRBV7-9 with TRBJ2-1; D uncertain. CDR3 length equals 12 residues. Germline V gene data show CDR1 as SEHNR and CDR2 as FQNEAQ (reference sequence). V lost 2 bases, J lost 10 bases, and 9 bases lay in between. This CDR3 is CASSLPLGEQFF. The CDR3, as DNA: TGTGCCAGCAGCTTACCACTGGGCGAGCAGTTCTTC.

In regard to this clone: Other DNA sequences in the same sample also yield this CDR3. The chain recombines TRBV4-1 with TRBJ2-4; the match to TRBD2 covers 8 bases. Germline assignment: CDR1 MGHRA and CDR2 YSYEKL. The CDR3 covers 19 residues. Germline trimming cut 4 bases from V and 1 base from J; bases unmatched to any gene: 15. In DNA, the CDR3 is TGCGCCAGCAGCCCTCCGTGGGTAGCGGGGAATCTGGCCAAAAACATTCAGTACTTC. This codes for CASSPPWVAGNLAKNIQYF.

The chain links TRBV5-6 to TRBJ2-3, with 11 bases fitting TRBD1. The ends lost 3 bases at V and 5 bases at J; junction bases unmatched: 2. CDR1 and CDR2 from the germline V gene are SGHDT and YYEEEE. The CDR3 is 14 residues long. CDR3 sequence: CASSWDRGVDTQYF. The CDR3 DNA sequence: TGTGCCAGCAGCTGGGACAGGGGGGTAGATACGCAGTATTTT.

This clone came up a few times. This chain joins TRBV6-4 and TRBJ1-1; D gene ambiguous. V lost 5 bases, J lost 1 base, and 20 bases lay in between. The CDR3 consists of 17 residues. Germline CDR1 and CDR2: MRHNA and SNTAGT. The DNA for the CDR3 is TGTGCCAGCAGTCAATACAGTGGCGGCGGGGAGAACACTGAAGCTTTCTTT. Translated, it gives CASSQYSGGGENTEAFF.

J is TRBJ1-2 and V is TRBV28; D may be TRBD1 (5 bases). CDR3 length: 14 residues. V was clipped by 1 base and J by 8 bases, with 14 bases between them. The V gene's germline CDR1 is MDHEN and CDR2 SYDVKM. CDR3 nucleotide sequence: TGTGCCAGCAGTTTATCGTCGGCTGGGGGGGGCTACACCTTC. It specifies CASSLSSAGGGYTF.

The chain carries TRBV2 and TRBJ2-1, with a possible D match to TRBD2 (6 bases). V was cut by 11 bases and J by 4 bases, with 12 bases left in between. The germline gives CDR1 SNHLY, CDR2 FYNNEI. This CDR3 comprises 12 residues. The CDR3 protein is CALRGAYNEQFF. The CDR3 nucleotides are TGTGCCCTACGCGGGGCATACAATGAGCAGTTCTTC.

The rearrangement links TRBV30 to TRBJ2-2; possible D gene TRBD2, 5 bases. CDR3 length: 13 amino acids. V lost 3 bases and J lost 4, with 9 bases in between. The germline V gene has CDR1 GTSNPN and CDR2 SVGIG (reference sequence). The CDR3 reads CAWRSTSTGELFF. The CDR3 DNA sequence: TGTGCCTGGAGATCAACTAGCACCGGGGAGCTGTTTTTT.

The chain carries TRBV25-1 and TRBJ1-3; 8 nucleotides line up with TRBD1. Trimming cost V 3 bases and J 3 bases; bases outside gene matches: 7. The CDR3 has 16 residues. In germline, CDR1 is MGHDK, CDR2 SYGVNS. In DNA form, the CDR3 reads TGTGCCAGCAGTGACCCGACAGGGGATAGTGGAAACACCATATATTTT. Translated, it gives CASSDPTGDSGNTIYF. Filled out from reference TRBV25-1 and TRBJ1-3, the complete variable domain reads EADIYQTPRYLVIGTGKKITLECSQTMGHDKMYWYQQDPGMELHLIHYSYGVNSTEKGDLSSESTVSRIRTEHFPLTLESARPSHTSQYLCASSDPTGDSGNTIYFGEGSWLTVV.

This clone was observed a handful of times. The chain has TRBV18 and TRBJ2-7; a weak D match, TRBD1 (6 bases). The V gene lost 2 bases and the J gene lost 9 bases, with 23 bases spanning the gap. CDR3 length: 16 amino acids. Germline lookup yields CDR1 KGHSH and CDR2 LQKENI. CDR3 amino acids: CASSPTTGTPVRGQYF. CDR3 sequence (DNA): TGTGCCAGCTCACCAACTACCGGGACACCCGTAAGGGGGCAGTACTTC.

This clone was observed a few times. The chain is built from TRBV10-3 and TRBJ2-2; D is unclear. This CDR3 has 12 amino acids. V shed 6 bases and J shed 3 bases, with 5 bases lying between them. Looked up from germline, CDR1 is ENHRY and CDR2 is SYGVKD. CDR3 sequence reads: CAISPDTGELFF. The DNA for the CDR3 is TGTGCCATCAGCCCGGACACCGGGGAGCTGTTTTTT.

This chain links TRBV5-4 with TRBJ1-1; the D gene is possibly TRBD1 (6 bases). V gave up 10 bases and J gave up 4 bases, with 11 bases separating them. Germline CDR1 reads SGHNT; CDR2 reads YYREEE (reference sequence). This CDR3 has 11 amino acids. The CDR3 DNA reads as TGTGCCGGGCACAGGGCCACTGAAGCTTTCTTT. This codes for CAGHRATEAFF.

This chain links TRBV6-4 with TRBJ1-1; D is perhaps TRBD1 (6 bases). In germline, CDR1 is MRHNA, CDR2 SNTAGT. The length of the CDR3 is 14 residues. With 7 bases removed from V and 1 base from J, the gap between germline ends came to 13 bases. Here the CDR3 DNA reads TGTGCCAGCAAACCGGGACAAGAGAACACTGAAGCTTTCTTT. Amino acid sequence: CASKPGQENTEAFF.

This chain joins TRBV5-4 and TRBJ2-3; TRBD1 is a possible D gene (6 bases). Between the trimmed V and J ends, which lost 4 bases and 2 bases, there was a span of 8 bases. Per germline, CDR1 SGHNT and CDR2 YYREEE (reference sequence). The CDR3 consists of 13 residues. The CDR3 DNA sequence: TGTGCCAGCAGCCGGGACATCACAGATACGCAGTATTTT. Its protein product is CASSRDITDTQYF.

This clone showed up just once. This chain connects TRBV9 to TRBJ2-5; TRBD1 aligns across 9 bases. The CDR3 covers 14 residues. Unmatched junction bases numbered 11, after V lost 3 bases and J lost 11 bases. CDR1 is SGDLS, CDR2 YYNGEE, per germline. For the CDR3, the DNA is TGTGCCAGCAGCGGCGGACAGGGGTCTCGGGAGCAGTACTTC. Amino acids: CASSGGQGSREQYF.

CDR3 in amino acids: CASSLRPLRVYEQYF. The CDR3 DNA follows: TGTGCCAGCAGCTTGCGCCCTCTCCGGGTTTACGAGCAGTACTTC. This rearrangement joins TRBV5-5 to TRBJ2-7; D unresolved. Germline CDR1 and CDR2: SGHKS and YYEKEE (reference sequence). V lost 1 base to trimming and J lost 4 bases, with 15 bases between them. The CDR3 totals 15 residues.

A few counts support this clone. This rearrangement joins TRBV29-1 to TRBJ2-5, with D maybe TRBD1 (6 bases). The V end was cut by 3 bases, the J end by 3 bases, with 17 bases between. The CDR3 length is 15 residues. The V gene's germline CDR1 is SQVTM and CDR2 ANQGSEA. For the CDR3, the DNA is TGCAGCGTTGACGGAGTGGGTTCAGGGGAAGAGACCCAGTACTTC. It codes for CSVDGVGSGEETQYF.

This clone showed up just a few times. V and J are TRBV29-1 and TRBJ1-2, with TRBD1 identical over 10 bases. In germline, CDR1 is SQVTM, CDR2 ANQGSEA. Trimming took 6 bases from V and 7 from J; bases not matched to a gene: 2. This CDR3 is built from 11 residues. The CDR3 bases are TGCAGCGTCAGGGACAGGGGTGGCTACACCTTC. This encodes CSVRDRGGYTF.

Worth noting for this clone: Other DNA sequences of this sample code for an identical CDR3. The gene calls are TRBV18 and TRBJ2-5, with 12 bases that match TRBD1. Germline CDR1 KGHSH, CDR2 LQKENI. The length of the CDR3 is 15 residues. After removal of 3 bases from V and 5 bases from J, the junction contained 4 bases not matched to a gene. The CDR3 sequence is CASSPGQGARETQYF. The CDR3 region has the DNA TGTGCCAGCTCACCGGGACAGGGGGCCCGGGAGACCCAGTACTTC. Looking up the rest from reference TRBV18 and TRBJ2-5 gives the full variable domain: NAGVMQNPRHLVRRRGQEARLRCSPMKGHSHVYWYRQLPEEGLKFMVYLQKENIIDESGMPKERFSAEFPKEGPSILRIQQVVRGDSAAYFCASSPGQGARETQYFGPGTRLLVL.